This TCR beta chain appears in the sequencing data of a study of cytomegalovirus exposure and HLA in healthy donors. Study at large: Out of about 410 genotyped donors, around 80% belonged to the Caucasian-associated ancestry cluster.

The germline V gene has CDR1 SGHNT and CDR2 YYREEE (reference sequence). This CDR3 contains 15 residues. Losses at the gene ends were 3 bases for V and 0 bases for J; bases not matched to a gene: 2. In the PCR, 60 Vbeta and 13 Jbeta primers were used. Sequenced by immunoSEQ multiplex PCR; TCRdb stores in-frame clones only, minus some. The profile covers roughly 120,000 clones, with about 80% appearing a single time and approximately 5% taken by the ten largest. The chain has TRBV5-4 and TRBJ2-1, with 8 bases that match TRBD1. The sequence was obtained from a young woman in good health and CMV-seropositive. Sequenced sample: PBMCs. In DNA, the CDR3 is TGTGCCAGCAGCTCGGGGACAGGCTCCTACAATGAGCAGTTCTTC. It codes for CASSSGTGSYNEQFF.